The present T cell receptor (beta chain) was sequenced within a study of blood T cell repertoires in COVID-19. The wider study: Specimens from acute and convalescent COVID-19 originated in the United States, Italy and Spain.

Of note for this clone: The sample has other DNA sequences that encode this CDR3 too.

Study processing details: Cell counts per sample came from amplifying reference gene primers. Sequencing used immunoSEQ multiplex PCR; TCRdb keeps in-frame clones, though not all of them. V, J and clone size derive from that table, while D and trimming were established from the DNA sequence. The sample shows hundreds of thousands of clones, roughly 86% of them seen only once. This study enrolled people aged roughly 18 to 100 from approximately 24 US geographic areas. Cohort assignment relied on participant-reported clinical history. The sequencing sample was made of PBMCs or T cells enriched from blood (not recorded which). The TCR comes from a woman aged 30 to 39 who had recovered from COVID-19.

The CDR3 is CASSLQNTIYF. DNA of the CDR3: TGTGCCAGCAGCTTACAGAACACCATATATTTT. The rearrangement uses TRBV7-2 and TRBJ1-3, with D hard to call. The CDR3 is made up of 11 amino acids. Trimming stripped 2 bases from V and 7 bases from J, with 3 bases between. Germline assignment: CDR1 SGHTA and CDR2 FQGNSA.